This T cell receptor beta chain was observed in a study of cytomegalovirus exposure and HLA in healthy donors. Study as a whole: Ancestry clustering placed 70% to 90% of 300 to 400 genotyped donors in the Caucasian-associated cluster.

The sample holds a few counts of this clone. Its target is not known. General study findings and limits: CMV serostatus was the only immune exposure information that was available.

The CDR3 runs to 14 residues. Germline CDR1 and CDR2: MNHEY and SMNVEV (reference sequence). Trimming took 0 bases from V and 1 from J, leaving 6 bases between them. The PCR had 60 Vbeta and 13 Jbeta primers. The method was immunoSEQ multiplex PCR; TCRdb's version includes in-frame clones alone and lacks a portion of them. The sample lists about 190,000 clones; over 75% were seen once. This sequence was found in a man younger than 35 in good health and CMV-seronegative. The V gene is TRBV27, the J gene TRBJ1-1; no reliable D call. Sequencing was done on a sample of PBMCs. The DNA of the CDR3 is TGTGCCAGCAGTTTATCGCGGAGGAACACTGAAGCTTTCTTT. Its translation is CASSLSRRNTEAFF.